A single sample is the source of the 23 T cell receptor beta chains below, sequenced in a study of blood T cell repertoires in COVID-19. Profiling relied on immunoSEQ multiplex PCR, and the TCRdb table lists in-frame clones only, not all of them. The repertoire has around 88,000 clones, around 85% of them found once; the top ten carry 4.4%. The sequencing sample was made of peripheral blood. All receptors derive from a man between 60 and 75 years old with acute or convalescent COVID-19.

The chain has TRBV29-1 and TRBJ2-6, with D possibly matching TRBD2 (6 bases). CDR1 and CDR2 (germline): SQVTM, ANQGSEA. Trimming shortened V by 3 bases and J by 0 bases, and 6 bases separated the two germline ends. This CDR3 region has 14 residues. The CDR3 DNA follows: TGCAGCGTTGAGGACTACTCTGGGGCCAACGTCCTGACTTTC. This translates into CSVEDYSGANVLTF.

The rearrangement uses TRBV19 and TRBJ2-1; 8 bases fit TRBD2. The CDR3 is 15 residues long. After removal of 3 bases from V and 6 bases from J, the junction contained 7 bases not matched to a gene. Germline assignment: CDR1 LNHDA and CDR2 SQIVND (reference sequence). Here the CDR3 DNA reads TGTGCCAGTAGTATTAACGGGAGGGCCGGCAATGAGCAGTTCTTC. Translation: CASSINGRAGNEQFF.

This sequence joins TRBV5-4 and TRBJ2-1; 9 bases agree with TRBD2. The CDR3 is made up of 15 amino acids. The junction had 4 bases not matched to a gene; V was cut back by 0 bases and J by 6 bases. Germline CDR1 and CDR2: SGHNT and YYREEE (reference sequence). The CDR3 region has the DNA TGTGCCAGCAGCTTGGCCGGGACTAGCATCAATGAGCAGTTCTTC. Translated: CASSLAGTSINEQFF.

The chain is built from TRBV14 and TRBJ2-1; TRBD2 matches at 9 bases. Germline assignment: CDR1 SGHDN and CDR2 FVKESK. The CDR3 extends over 18 amino acids. The trim removed 0 bases at V and 4 bases at J, leaving 10 bases unmatched. The CDR3 DNA sequence: TGTGCCAGCAGCCAAGAAGGTAGCGGGAGTAGGCCTTACAATGAGCAGTTCTTC. Its translation: CASSQEGSGSRPYNEQFF.

The chain couples TRBV29-1 to TRBJ1-5, with D possibly TRBD1 on 6 matching bases. The germline V and J ends were trimmed by 2 bases and 3 bases, with 20 bases remaining between them. Germline V gene lookup returns CDR1 SQVTM and CDR2 ANQGSEA. This CDR3 region has 17 residues. The CDR3 is CSVEILAGARDNQPQHF. DNA for the CDR3: TGCAGCGTTGAAATCCTTGCAGGGGCAAGGGACAATCAGCCCCAGCATTTT.

This rearrangement joins TRBV10-3 to TRBJ2-1; TRBD1 matches at 11 bases. The CDR3 extends over 16 amino acids. Looked up from germline, CDR1 is ENHRY and CDR2 is SYGVKD. V shed 4 bases and J 3 bases; nucleotides not matched to a gene: 5. The CDR3 here is CAISGSGTGGYNEQFF. CDR3 in DNA: TGTGCCATCAGTGGAAGCGGGACAGGGGGCTACAATGAGCAGTTCTTC.

There are a few counts of this clone. V usage is TRBV19 and J usage is TRBJ1-4; 10 bases line up with TRBD1. CDR3 size: 14 residues. Germline V gene lookup returns CDR1 LNHDA and CDR2 SQIVND (reference sequence). The V and J ends lost 8 bases and 5 bases, in that order; junction bases with no gene match: 5. Written as DNA, the CDR3 is TGTGCCAGTCGACAGGGGGCTAGGAATGAAAAACTGTTTTTT. Its protein is CASRQGARNEKLFF.

The CDR3, as DNA: TGTGCCAGCAGCTCCACCGGGAGTTTTTACAATGAGCAGTTCTTC. This encodes CASSSTGSFYNEQFF. V gene TRBV11-2 combines with J gene TRBJ2-1, with D perhaps matching TRBD2 (6 bases). This CDR3 is 15 amino acids long. Deletions cut 4 bases from V and 4 bases from J, with 14 bases between. Germline CDR1 and CDR2: SGHAT and FQNNGV.

CDR3 amino acids: CASSSTTVNEQFF. In DNA, the CDR3 is TGTGCCAGCAGTTCGACGACAGTCAATGAGCAGTTCTTC. The J gene is TRBJ2-1, the V gene TRBV27, with D perhaps TRBD1 (5 bases). V lost 4 bases and J 6 bases, leaving 10 bases between the germline ends. Germline CDR1 is MNHEY and CDR2 is SMNVEV (reference sequence). CDR3 size: 13 residues.

CDR3 in amino acids: CASSVGDWDGEAFF. The CDR3 DNA follows: TGTGCCAGCAGCGTAGGGGACTGGGATGGGGAAGCTTTCTTT. The chain recombines TRBV9 with TRBJ1-1; possibly TRBD1 for D (5 bases). With 0 bases removed from V and 8 bases from J, the gap between germline ends came to 14 bases. Per the germline V gene, CDR1 is SGDLS and CDR2 is YYNGEE. The CDR3 has 14 residues.

The rearrangement uses TRBV6-2 or TRBV6-3 and TRBJ2-4; 7 bases line up with TRBD1. CDR1 and CDR2 from the germline V gene are MNHEY and SVGEGT. This CDR3 spans 18 amino acids. Germline trimming cut 2 bases from V and 8 bases from J; bases unmatched to any gene: 18. For the CDR3, the DNA is TGTGCCAGCAGTTACGGCTGGGCAGGACAGGACCACAGGTACATTCAGTACTTC. It specifies CASSYGWAGQDHRYIQYF.

The rearrangement joins TRBV6-5 to TRBJ2-3, with D perhaps matching TRBD2 (5 bases). From germline, CDR1 is MNHEY and CDR2 SVGAGI. The CDR3 runs to 14 residues. Trimming took 7 bases from V and 2 from J, leaving 13 bases between them. The CDR3 loop reads CASKASLNTDTQYF. The CDR3 bases are TGTGCCAGCAAAGCTAGCCTAAACACAGATACGCAGTATTTT.

This chain connects TRBV2 to TRBJ2-7; possibly TRBD1 for D (6 bases). Looked up from germline, CDR1 is SNHLY and CDR2 is FYNNEI. The CDR3 is 12 residues long. The V gene lost 7 bases and the J gene lost 2 bases, with 9 bases spanning the gap. The CDR3 nucleotides read TGTGCCAGCACCACAGGGCCCTACGAGCAGTACTTC. Translation gives CASTTGPYEQYF. Full variable domain (outside the CDR3, taken from reference TRBV2 and TRBJ2-7): EPEVTQTPSHQVTQMGQEVILRCVPISNHLYFYWYRQILGQKVEFLVSFYNNEISEKSEIFDDQFSVERPDGSNFTLKIRSTKLEDSAMYFCASTTGPYEQYFGPGTRLTVT.

The table lists this clone with a few counts. This chain joins TRBV27 and TRBJ1-6; D gene unclear. Germline V gene data show CDR1 as MNHEY and CDR2 as SMNVEV (reference sequence). The germline V and J ends were trimmed by 0 bases and 5 bases, with 11 bases remaining between them. CDR3 length: 16 amino acids. CDR3 coding DNA: TGTGCCAGCAGTTTATCCCCCAGCGGGGATAATTCACCCCTCCACTTT. The encoded protein is CASSLSPSGDNSPLHF.

This clone was recorded only once. This chain connects TRBV6-6 to TRBJ1-2; D might be TRBD1 (5 bases). From germline, CDR1 is MNHNY and CDR2 SVGAGI (reference sequence). The V and J ends lost 2 bases and 2 bases respectively, with 9 bases between them. The CDR3 is 14 residues long. In DNA, the CDR3 is TGTGCCAGCAGTTACATCCAGGGAAACTATGGCTACACCTTC. Its translation is CASSYIQGNYGYTF.

The chain is built from TRBV10-1 and TRBJ2-5; TRBD1 aligns across 11 bases. V lost 3 bases and J lost 0; bases outside the gene matches: 15. This CDR3 has 20 residues. The germline gives CDR1 WNHNN, CDR2 SYGVQD (reference sequence). In DNA form, the CDR3 reads TGCGCCAGCAGTGATTACACACTGGGACAGGGGGAACAGTACCAAGAGACCCAGTACTTC. Protein: CASSDYTLGQGEQYQETQYF.

The chain recombines TRBV6-5 with TRBJ1-3; the match to TRBD1 covers 8 bases. Germline-derived CDR1 and CDR2 are MNHEY and SVGAGI. The CDR3 sequence is 16 residues long. Trimming at V came to 4 bases and at J to 3 bases, leaving 8 bases not matched to a gene. DNA for the CDR3: TGTGCCAGCAGTTGGACAGGGTTTATGTTTGGAAACACCATATATTTT. Translation gives CASSWTGFMFGNTIYF.

The V call is TRBV18, the J call TRBJ2-1, with 8 bases fitting TRBD1. The germline V gene has CDR1 KGHSH and CDR2 LQKENI. Germline trimming cut 4 bases from V and 0 bases from J; bases unmatched to any gene: 5. CDR3 length: 16 residues. The CDR3 here is CASSRGQGHSYNEQFF. In DNA, the CDR3 is TGTGCCAGCTCACGTGGACAGGGCCACTCCTACAATGAGCAGTTCTTC. The variable domain in full, with the rest retrieved from reference TRBV18 and TRBJ2-1, is NAGVMQNPRHLVRRRGQEARLRCSPMKGHSHVYWYRQLPEEGLKFMVYLQKENIIDESGMPKERFSAEFPKEGPSILRIQQVVRGDSAAYFCASSRGQGHSYNEQFFGPGTRLTVL.

The chain carries TRBV5-8 and TRBJ2-7; a weak D match, TRBD1 (6 bases). Deletions cut 0 bases from V and 2 bases from J, with 12 bases between. Germline-derived CDR1 and CDR2 are SGHTS and YDEGEE. CDR3 length: 15 residues. CDR3 sequence reads: CASSLAGVLTYEQYF. The CDR3 region has the DNA TGTGCCAGCAGCTTGGCAGGGGTTTTGACCTACGAGCAGTACTTC.

The rearrangement uses TRBV10-3 and TRBJ1-1; D possibly corresponds to TRBD1 (6 bases). Germline loops: CDR1 ENHRY, CDR2 SYGVKD. V dropped 5 bases and J dropped 5 bases, with 21 bases sitting between them. The CDR3 consists of 16 residues. CDR3 in DNA: TGTGCCATCAGTTGGGGGGGACAAGGGGGAAGGACTGAAGCTTTCTTT. It specifies CAISWGGQGGRTEAFF.

The chain is built from TRBV27 and TRBJ2-7, with D possibly TRBD2 on 5 matching bases. Between the trimmed V and J ends, which lost 2 bases and 2 bases, there was a span of 10 bases. Germline V gene lookup returns CDR1 MNHEY and CDR2 SMNVEV (reference sequence). The CDR3 extends over 14 amino acids. CDR3 nucleotide sequence: TGTGCCAGCAGTTTAATAGGAGGAGCCTACGAGCAGTACTTC. Amino acid sequence: CASSLIGGAYEQYF.

The chain employs TRBV28 and TRBJ2-7; 9 bases are shared with TRBD1. This CDR3 spans 14 amino acids. Trimming at V came to 1 base and at J to 6 bases, leaving 4 bases not matched to a gene. Germline lookup yields CDR1 MDHEN and CDR2 SYDVKM. CDR3 nucleotide sequence: TGTGCCAGCAGTTTATACAGGGGGCAAGCCGAGCAGTACTTC. Amino acids: CASSLYRGQAEQYF.

The gene calls are TRBV3-1 (or the pseudogene TRBV3-2) and TRBJ2-1; 11 bases are shared with TRBD2. The V gene end was trimmed by 0 bases and the J gene end by 4 bases; junction bases not matched to a gene: 11. The CDR3 covers 19 residues. In germline, CDR1 is LGHDT, CDR2 YNNKEL (reference sequence). CDR3 nucleotide sequence: TGTGCCAGCAGCCAAGATTCGGGGCTAGCGGGAGGTTTATACAATGAGCAGTTCTTC. This sequence encodes CASSQDSGLAGGLYNEQFF.